This T cell receptor beta chain emerged from a study of blood T cell repertoires in COVID-19 (dated by TCRdb to 2020 to 2021). Study-level background: Samples covering the acute and convalescent phases of COVID-19 were provided by collaborators in the United States, Italy and Spain. The material from the prospective study consisted of cDNA or gDNA derived from T cells, B-cell-depleted T cells, or PBMCs. Subjects who had been exposed to COVID-19, were actively infected with it, or had recovered from it provided the deeply sampled blood TCRbeta repertoires that made up the dataset. The repertoires were made available in a free public database intended to serve as a resource for research on the immune response to SARS-CoV-2. The samples were drawn from two sources: the first 160 participants of the ongoing ImmuneRACE study, and 1,000 to 1,500 subjects contributed by 6 global collaborators. Nearly every sample came with metadata listing a de-identified subject ID, COVID-19 status, age in years and sex. Where available, HLA class I and class II types were obtained from metadata supplied by the sample provider rather than from assay-based typing.

TCRbeta CDR3 regions were amplified from genomic DNA using the immunoSEQ Assay, a bias-controlled multiplex PCR. In the paper's pipeline: Within the assay, amplification of reference gene primers was used to estimate how many nucleated cells each sample contained. To quantify the absolute abundance of each unique TCRbeta CDR3 rearrangement, sequence reads were collapsed and filtered. Productive Simpson clonality was computed per sample as the square root of Simpson's diversity index over productive rearrangements. TCRdb retrieved this table from immuneACCESS and kept in-frame rearrangements only. Not all clones are present; in checked studies, unresolved V genes account for under half, and no reason is known for the remainder. From that table come the V and J calls and clone size; the DNA was used to work out D and trimming. This sample comprises fewer than 250,000 clones, roughly 88% of them detected only once. Roughly 5.6% of the sample comes from the top ten.

Summary of the overall study and its limitations: Clinical and demographic metadata were provided uncurated, with the amount varying by source and participant.

The germline V gene yields LGHNT for CDR1 and FRNRAP for CDR2. The CDR3 holds 13 amino acids from the cysteine to the phenylalanine. Only the CDR3 region is kept as DNA, spanning 39 bases read in frame from base 1. From V the trimming removes 5 bases and from J it removes 4 bases, while the gene matches leave 3 bases of the junction unaccounted for. This clone appeared once. The clone's antigen remains unknown. No base qualities exist here, and no much larger clone lies one base off it. Samples from volunteer blood donors who had recovered from COVID-19 were contributed by a second Seattle source. The collaborating institutions used their own protocols to collect whole blood in K2EDTA tubes. For TCRbeta analysis, collaborators shipped samples in one of three forms: frozen whole blood, isolated PBMCs, or DNA extracted from either of those sample types.

The sequence derives from a woman aged 40 to 49 who had recovered from COVID-19. The specimen was peripheral blood. This receptor chain uses TRBV12-5 and TRBJ2-5; TRBD2 aligns with 8 central bases. Here the CDR3 is given as CASGPAGAETQYF. The DNA reads TGTGCTAGTGGTCCAGCGGGGGCAGAGACCCAGTACTTC.